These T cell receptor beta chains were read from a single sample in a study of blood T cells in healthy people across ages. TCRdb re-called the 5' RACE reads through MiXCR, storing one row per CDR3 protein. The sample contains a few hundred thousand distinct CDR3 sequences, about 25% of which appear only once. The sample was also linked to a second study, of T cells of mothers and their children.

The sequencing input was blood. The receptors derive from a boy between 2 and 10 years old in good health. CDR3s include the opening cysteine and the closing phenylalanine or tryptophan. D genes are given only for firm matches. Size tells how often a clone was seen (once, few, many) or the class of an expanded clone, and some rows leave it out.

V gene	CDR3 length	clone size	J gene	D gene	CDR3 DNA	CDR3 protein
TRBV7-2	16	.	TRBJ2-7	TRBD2	TGTGCCAGCAGCCCCTATTTGACTAGCGGTTCCTACGAGCAGTACTTC	CASSPYLTSGSYEQYF
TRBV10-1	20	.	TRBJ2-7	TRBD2	TGCGCCAGCAGTCCAAAATTCGGGACTAGCGGGGGGGGTCGTCCCTACGAGCAGTACTTC	CASSPKFGTSGGGRPYEQYF
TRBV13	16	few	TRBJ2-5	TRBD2	TGTGCCAGCAGCTTAGAGGGCGGGGGGGCCCAAGAGACCCAGTACTTC	CASSLEGGGAQETQYF
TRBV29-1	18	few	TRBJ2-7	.	TGCAGCGTTGAAGACCCCGATAGGCCGGGGGGCGCCCCCTACGAGCAGTACTTC	CSVEDPDRPGGAPYEQYF
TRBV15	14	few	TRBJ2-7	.	TGTGCCACCAGCAGAGATCAGGCTGGGCGCGAGCAGTACTTC	CATSRDQAGREQYF
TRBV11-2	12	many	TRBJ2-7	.	TGTGCCAGCAGCCCCGACAGGAACGAGCAGTACTTC	CASSPDRNEQYF
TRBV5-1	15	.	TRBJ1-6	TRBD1	TGCGCCAGCAGCTCAGGACAGGGAGGGAATTCACCCCTCCACTTT	CASSSGQGGNSPLHF
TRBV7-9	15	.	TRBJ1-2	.	TGTGCCAGCAGCTTTGGCCCCCAACTGAACTATGGCTACACCTTC	CASSFGPQLNYGYTF
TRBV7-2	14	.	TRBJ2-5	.	TGTGCCTGCAGCTTAGAGCTAGCACCCGAGACCCAGTACTTC	CACSLELAPETQYF
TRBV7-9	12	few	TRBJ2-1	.	TGTGCCTGGGAATCCTGGACCAATGAGCAGTTCTTC	CAWESWTNEQFF